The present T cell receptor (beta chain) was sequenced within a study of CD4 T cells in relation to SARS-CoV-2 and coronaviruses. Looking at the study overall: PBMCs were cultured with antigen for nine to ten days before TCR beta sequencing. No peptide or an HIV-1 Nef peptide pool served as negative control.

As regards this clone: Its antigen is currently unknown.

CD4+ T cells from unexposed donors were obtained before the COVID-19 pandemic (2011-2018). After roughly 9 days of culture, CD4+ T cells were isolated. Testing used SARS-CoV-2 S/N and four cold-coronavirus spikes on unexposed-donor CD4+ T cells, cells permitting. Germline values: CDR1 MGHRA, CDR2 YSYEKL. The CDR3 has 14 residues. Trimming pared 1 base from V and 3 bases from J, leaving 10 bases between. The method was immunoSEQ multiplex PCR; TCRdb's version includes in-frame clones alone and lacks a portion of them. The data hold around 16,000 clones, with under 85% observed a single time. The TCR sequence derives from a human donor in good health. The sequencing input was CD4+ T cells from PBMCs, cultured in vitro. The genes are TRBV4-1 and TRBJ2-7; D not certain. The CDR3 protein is CASSQVVQDYEQYF. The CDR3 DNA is TGCGCCAGCAGCCAAGTAGTACAAGACTACGAGCAGTACTTC.